Sequencing of this T cell receptor beta chain was carried out in a study of shared clonotypes between healthy human individuals. Broader study findings: With a handful of donors compared, roughly 4.9% of naive CD4 clonotypes were shared.

Terminally differentiated effector memory CD45RA+ cells were left out of the naive CD8 fraction, which was CD45RO-negative and positively selected for CCR7. The table came from immunoSEQ multiplex PCR; TCRdb's copy has only in-frame clones and leaves some out. The top ten clones hold less than 0.3% of a sample with fewer than 1 million clones, about 96% of them seen once. In its sample, this clone was seen once. Its antigen is unknown. The ends were cut back, 3 bases at V and 5 bases at J, with 13 bases in the middle. The CDR3 extends over 14 amino acids. Germline CDR1 reads MDHEN; CDR2 reads SYDVKM. V gene TRBV28 combines with J gene TRBJ2-5, with no clear D. The clonotype was recovered from a man between 25 and 39 years old in good health. Material: naive CD8+ T cells sorted from blood. CDR3 sequence (DNA): TGTGCCAGCAGTTTGGGTTCTGGGGTCGAGACCCAGTACTTC. This gives the protein CASSLGSGVETQYF.